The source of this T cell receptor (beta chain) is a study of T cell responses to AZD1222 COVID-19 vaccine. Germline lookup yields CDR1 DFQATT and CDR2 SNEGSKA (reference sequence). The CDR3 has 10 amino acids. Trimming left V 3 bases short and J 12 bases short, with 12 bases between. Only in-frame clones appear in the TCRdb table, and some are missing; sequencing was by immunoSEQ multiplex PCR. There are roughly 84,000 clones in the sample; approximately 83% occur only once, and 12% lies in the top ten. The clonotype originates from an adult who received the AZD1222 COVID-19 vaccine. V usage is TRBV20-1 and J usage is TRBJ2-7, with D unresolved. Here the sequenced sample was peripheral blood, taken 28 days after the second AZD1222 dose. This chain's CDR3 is CSAREGALYF. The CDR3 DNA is TGCAGTGCTAGGGAAGGCGCACTGTACTTC.